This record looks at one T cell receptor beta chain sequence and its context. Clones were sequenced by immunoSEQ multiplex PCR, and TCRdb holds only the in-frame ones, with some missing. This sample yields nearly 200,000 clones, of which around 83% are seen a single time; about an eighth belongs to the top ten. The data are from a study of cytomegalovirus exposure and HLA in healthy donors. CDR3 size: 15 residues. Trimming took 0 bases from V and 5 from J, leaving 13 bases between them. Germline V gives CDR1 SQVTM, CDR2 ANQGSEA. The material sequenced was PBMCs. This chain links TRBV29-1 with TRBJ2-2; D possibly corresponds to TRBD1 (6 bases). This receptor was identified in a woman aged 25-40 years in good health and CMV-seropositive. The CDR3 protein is CSVEDPRGWTGELFF. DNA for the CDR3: TGCAGCGTTGAAGATCCCAGGGGTTGGACCGGGGAGCTGTTTTTT.